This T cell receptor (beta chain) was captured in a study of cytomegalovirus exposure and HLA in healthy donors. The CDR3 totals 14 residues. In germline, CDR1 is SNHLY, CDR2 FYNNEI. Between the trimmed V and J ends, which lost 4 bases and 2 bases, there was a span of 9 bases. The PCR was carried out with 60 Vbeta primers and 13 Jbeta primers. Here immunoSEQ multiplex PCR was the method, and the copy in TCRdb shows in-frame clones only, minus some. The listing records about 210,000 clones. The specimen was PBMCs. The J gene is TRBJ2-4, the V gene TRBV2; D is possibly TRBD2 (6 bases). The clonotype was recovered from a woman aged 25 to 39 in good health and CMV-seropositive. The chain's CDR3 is CASSAGLSKNIQYF. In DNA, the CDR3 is TGTGCCAGCAGTGCTGGACTATCCAAAAACATTCAGTACTTC.